This entry lists 13 T cell receptor beta chains sequenced from one sample in a study of control samples from healthy donors and cancer patients. This table comes from immunoSEQ multiplex PCR, and its TCRdb copy is limited to in-frame clones, with some not included. The sample records just under 80,000 clones, over 85% being singletons. Sample: PBMCs. The receptor source for this set is a woman aged 60-75 years with head and neck cancer.

The chain recombines TRBV20-1 with TRBJ2-5; the D call may be TRBD1 or TRBD2 (5 bases each). This CDR3 spans 11 amino acids. V shed 5 bases and J shed 4 bases, with 8 bases lying between them. CDR1 is DFQATT, CDR2 SNEGSKA, per germline (reference sequence). The CDR3 coding sequence is TGCAGTGCTGAGGGGCGAGAGACCCAGTACTTC. It is translated as CSAEGRETQYF.

A remark on this clone: One end of the junction does not line up with germline, which may come from a read error. J is TRBJ1-2 and V is TRBV18, with a possible D match to TRBD1 (6 bases). The CDR3 sequence is 14 residues long. Germline CDR1 reads KGHSH; CDR2 reads LQKENI. Here the CDR3 DNA reads TGTGCCAGCTCGCCACCCGGACAGAGCTATGGCTACACCTTC. This gives the protein CASSPPGQSYGYTF.

The V call is TRBV27, the J call TRBJ1-4; weak D call: TRBD1 (5 bases). Deletions cut 6 bases from V and 8 bases from J, with 19 bases between. The CDR3 loop spans 15 amino acids. Germline CDR1 MNHEY, CDR2 SMNVEV (reference sequence). The CDR3 loop reads CASRPHTEAGEKLFF. The CDR3 nucleotides are TGTGCCAGCAGACCCCATACAGAGGCAGGGGAAAAACTGTTTTTT.

This rearrangement joins TRBV18 to TRBJ1-2; D perhaps matches TRBD1 (5 bases). Trimming removed 3 bases at V and 0 bases at J, with 14 bases between. This CDR3 comprises 16 residues. Germline assignment: CDR1 KGHSH and CDR2 LQKENI. CDR3 sequence: CASSPGTGEANYGYTF. The DNA of the CDR3 is TGTGCCAGCTCACCTGGAACAGGCGAAGCTAACTATGGCTACACCTTC.

V is TRBV29-1 and J is TRBJ1-2; no reliable D call. The CDR3 is 11 amino acids. With 2 bases removed from V and 4 bases from J, the gap between germline ends came to 5 bases. In germline, CDR1 is SQVTM, CDR2 ANQGSEA. The CDR3: CSVELGYGYTF. CDR3 nucleotides: TGCAGCGTTGAACTGGGCTATGGCTACACCTTC. The full variable domain, its missing parts supplied by reference TRBV29-1 and TRBJ1-2, is SAVISQKPSRDICQRGTSLTIQCQVDSQVTMMFWYRQQPGQSLTLIATANQGSEATYESGFVIDKFPISRPNLTFSTLTVSNMSPEDSSIYLCSVELGYGYTFGSGTRLTVV.

The CDR3 is CASSPPRLAGADEQFF. The CDR3 coding sequence is TGTGCCAGCAGCCCCCCCCGACTAGCGGGAGCTGATGAGCAGTTCTTC. This chain uses TRBV7-9 with TRBJ2-1; TRBD2 aligns across 12 bases. CDR3 size: 16 residues. Trimming removed 5 bases from V and 8 bases from J; junction bases left unmatched: 10. CDR1 and CDR2 from the germline V gene are SEHNR and FQNEAQ (reference sequence).

In DNA, the CDR3 is TGCGCCAGCAGCCAAGTTACGGACGGCAAAGAGACCCAGTACTTC. Translated, it gives CASSQVTDGKETQYF. The J gene is TRBJ2-5, the V gene TRBV4-3; D uncertain. Germline V gene lookup returns CDR1 LGHNA and CDR2 YSLEER. The V end lost 1 base, the J end lost 3 bases, and 12 bases lay between the germline ends. CDR3 length equals 15 residues.

The chain couples TRBV9 to TRBJ2-1, with TRBD1 matching 9 bases. Losses at the gene ends were 2 bases for V and 5 bases for J; bases not matched to a gene: 5. Looked up from germline, CDR1 is SGDLS and CDR2 is YYNGEE. The CDR3 totals 15 residues. Written as DNA, the CDR3 is TGTGCCAGCAGCGTGACAGGGGGTTCGAACAATGAGCAGTTCTTC. Translated, it gives CASSVTGGSNNEQFF.

The CDR3 nucleotides read TGTGCCACCAGTGACCCGACTAGCGGGAGGTCCTATCGGCAGTTCTTC. Translation gives CATSDPTSGRSYRQFF. J is TRBJ2-1 and V is TRBV24-1, with 13 nucleotides matching TRBD2. Germline CDR1 and CDR2: KGHDR and SFDVKD. V was pared by 4 bases and J by 12 bases, with 11 bases of the junction left unmatched. The CDR3 covers 16 residues.

This clone was seen just once. This chain links TRBV5-6 with TRBJ2-7; tentatively, D is TRBD1 (6 bases). Trimming cost V 2 bases and J 7 bases, with 10 bases left between them. CDR3 length equals 12 residues. In germline, CDR1 is SGHDT, CDR2 YYEEEE. CDR3 nucleotide sequence: TGTGCCAGCAGCTTCTCAGGGGTTGAGCAGTACTTC. Residues: CASSFSGVEQYF.

CDR3 sequence (DNA): TGTGCCAGCAGCCAAGAATCAGTCGAAGGTTCACCCCTCCACTTT. Encoded protein: CASSQESVEGSPLHF. The gene calls are TRBV3-1 (or the pseudogene TRBV3-2) and TRBJ1-6, with unresolved D. The CDR3 runs to 15 residues. V shed 0 bases and J shed 9 bases, with 12 bases lying between them. The germline gives CDR1 LGHDT, CDR2 YNNKEL (reference sequence).

The chain links TRBV19 to TRBJ1-2, with no clear D. The CDR3 covers 12 residues. Trimming took off 6 bases at V and 4 bases at J, with 9 bases between the two ends. Germline CDR1 reads LNHDA; CDR2 reads SQIVND (reference sequence). The DNA of the CDR3 is TGTGCCAGTAGGGACTTGGGCTATGGCTACACCTTC. It codes for CASRDLGYGYTF.

The rearrangement links TRBV3-1 (or the pseudogene TRBV3-2) to TRBJ1-6; possibly TRBD1 for D (5 bases). Germline CDR1 reads LGHDT; CDR2 reads YNNKEL (reference sequence). This CDR3 is 13 amino acids long. Trimming shortened V by 2 bases and J by 10 bases, and 9 bases separated the two germline ends. This CDR3 is CASSQPGDSPLHF. In nucleotides, the CDR3 is TGTGCCAGCAGCCAACCGGGGGACTCACCCCTCCACTTT.